Presented here are 5 T cell receptor beta chains from one specimen sequenced in a study of blood T cell repertoires in COVID-19. Using immunoSEQ multiplex PCR, the repertoire was profiled, and TCRdb retains in-frame clones only, with some absent. The sample lists about 160,000 clones; over 85% were seen once. The sample consisted of peripheral blood. The receptors here all came from a man between 60 and 75 years old with active or convalescent COVID-19.

V gene TRBV20-1 combines with J gene TRBJ1-4; D ambiguous. The CDR3 covers 15 residues. Germline-derived CDR1 and CDR2 are DFQATT and SNEGSKA (reference sequence). V lost 3 bases to trimming and J lost 0 bases, with 11 bases between them. CDR3 amino acids: CSASENTATNEKLFF. The CDR3 DNA reads as TGCAGTGCTAGTGAAAACACAGCAACTAATGAAAAACTGTTTTTT.

The rearrangement links TRBV7-2 to TRBJ2-7, with 10 bases aligning to TRBD1. This CDR3 contains 16 residues. With 0 bases clipped from V and 3 bases from J, the junction kept 5 bases outside the gene matches. CDR1 and CDR2 from the germline V gene are SGHTA and FQGNSA. The CDR3 sequence is CASSLAGGTGVYEQYF. In DNA, the CDR3 is TGTGCCAGCAGCTTAGCAGGGGGGACAGGGGTCTACGAGCAGTACTTC. Full variable domain (missing parts from reference TRBV7-2 and TRBJ2-7): GAGVSQSPSNKVTEKGKDVELRCDPISGHTALYWYRQSLGQGLEFLIYFQGNSAPDKSGLPSDRFSAERTGGSVSTLTIQRTQQEDSAVYLCASSLAGGTGVYEQYFGPGTRLTVT.

This clone was detected a few times. This chain uses TRBV5-1 with TRBJ2-7; D is perhaps TRBD2 (6 bases). From germline, CDR1 is SGHRS and CDR2 YFSETQ. CDR3 size: 14 residues. Trimming took off 6 bases at V and 2 bases at J, with 15 bases between the two ends. CDR3 in DNA: TGCGCCAGCAAGAAACCGGGGGAGACCTACGAGCAGTACTTC. Translating gives CASKKPGETYEQYF.

This clone has a single count. The chain is built from TRBV20-1 and TRBJ2-3, with 12 bases lining up with TRBD2. This CDR3 has 18 residues. J gave up 5 bases and V 3 bases, and 15 bases lay outside the gene matches. Germline V gene lookup returns CDR1 DFQATT and CDR2 SNEGSKA (reference sequence). CDR3 loop: CSASRLAGATSLRDTQYF. CDR3 nucleotides: TGCAGTGCTAGTAGACTAGCGGGGGCGACCTCCCTTCGAGATACGCAGTATTTT.

This clone is a singleton in its sample. The chain carries TRBV7-6 and TRBJ2-7; 7 nucleotides match TRBD1. Looked up from germline, CDR1 is SGHVS and CDR2 is FNYEAQ. The CDR3 has 15 amino acids. The trim removed 3 bases at V and 0 bases at J, leaving 5 bases unmatched. CDR3: CASSFRQGLSYEQYF. The CDR3 nucleotides are TGTGCCAGCAGCTTCAGACAGGGCCTCTCCTACGAGCAGTACTTC.